The 23 T cell receptor beta chains given below trace back to one sample, sequenced in a study of blood T cell repertoires in COVID-19. Clones were read by immunoSEQ multiplex PCR, and TCRdb kept only the in-frame ones, dropping some. Here the sample spans roughly 66,000 clones, approximately 91% being singletons. The sequenced sample consisted of peripheral blood. The receptor source for this set is a human donor in a cohort sampled during active COVID-19.

The V call is TRBV19, the J call TRBJ2-7, with a possible D match to TRBD1 (6 bases). Deletions cut 5 bases from V and 4 bases from J, with 15 bases between. This CDR3 has 14 residues. CDR1 is LNHDA, CDR2 SQIVND, per germline (reference sequence). The CDR3 sequence is CASSFQGPPYEQYF. The DNA of the CDR3 is TGTGCCAGTAGTTTTCAGGGGCCCCCATACGAGCAGTACTTC.

J is TRBJ1-4 and V is TRBV2, with a weak D call TRBD1 (6 bases). CDR1 SNHLY and CDR2 FYNNEI come from the germline V gene. The CDR3 runs 15 residues. The ends were cut back, 6 bases at V and 1 base at J, with 12 bases in the middle. CDR3 sequence (DNA): TGTGCCAGCAGGGTGACAGGACTAACTAATGAAAAACTGTTTTTT. Its translation: CASRVTGLTNEKLFF.

The chain combines TRBV6-2 or TRBV6-3 with TRBJ2-2, with D possibly TRBD2 on 5 matching bases. The CDR3 consists of 13 residues. Germline CDR1 MNHEY, CDR2 SVGEGT. The V end lost 5 bases, the J end lost 3 bases, and 7 bases lay between the germline ends. CDR3 coding DNA: TGTGCCAGCAGTGTACTAGACACCGGGGAGCTGTTTTTT. It encodes CASSVLDTGELFF.

This clone was detected only once. The CDR3 DNA reads as TGTGCCAGTAGTACCGACAGGGGTAAGGCCTACAATGAGCAGTTCTTC. Its translation: CASSTDRGKAYNEQFF. V usage is TRBV19 and J usage is TRBJ2-1; 8 bases align to TRBD1. Germline CDR1 reads LNHDA; CDR2 reads SQIVND (reference sequence). The V gene end was trimmed by 4 bases and the J gene end by 2 bases; junction bases not matched to a gene: 7. This CDR3 region has 16 residues.

The chain recombines TRBV19 with TRBJ2-3; a possible D gene is TRBD1 (5 bases). Trimming took off 6 bases at V and 2 bases at J, with 9 bases between the two ends. This CDR3 has 13 amino acids. Germline V lookup: CDR1 LNHDA, CDR2 SQIVND (reference sequence). In nucleotides, the CDR3 is TGTGCCAGTAGCATGACAGTCACAGATACGCAGTATTTT. It specifies CASSMTVTDTQYF. Full variable domain (remainder filled in from reference TRBV19 and TRBJ2-3): DGGITQSPKYLFRKEGQNVTLSCEQNLNHDAMYWYRQDPGQGLRLIYYSQIVNDFQKGDIAEGYSVSREKKESFPLTVTSAQKNPTAFYLCASSMTVTDTQYFGPGTRLTVL.

The genes are TRBV24-1 and TRBJ1-2, with a possible D match to TRBD1 (5 bases). The CDR3 length is 14 residues. V lost 4 bases and J lost 6, with 14 bases in between. The germline V gene has CDR1 KGHDR and CDR2 SFDVKD. In DNA, the CDR3 is TGTGCCACCAGTGAAGGACAAAAGGGGAATGGCTACACCTTC. This encodes CATSEGQKGNGYTF.

The rearrangement links TRBV20-1 to TRBJ1-5; no reliable D call. Trimming stripped 5 bases from V and 11 bases from J, with 13 bases between. CDR1 and CDR2 (germline): DFQATT, SNEGSKA (reference sequence). The CDR3 spans 11 residues. DNA of the CDR3: TGCAGTGCTCTTTTACTTGAATCCCAGCATTTT. Encoded protein: CSALLLESQHF.

The chain is built from TRBV18 and TRBJ2-7; TRBD2 matches 8 bases. The germline V gene has CDR1 KGHSH and CDR2 LQKENI. The CDR3 covers 15 residues. Losses at the gene ends were 5 bases for V and 2 bases for J; bases not matched to a gene: 8. CDR3 bases: TGTGCCAGCTCAGACCCGACTAGCGCAGCCTACGAGCAGTACTTC. Translating gives CASSDPTSAAYEQYF.

The rearrangement links TRBV30 to TRBJ1-2; no clear D. Trimming cost V 2 bases and J 5 bases, with 9 bases left between them. Per germline, CDR1 GTSNPN and CDR2 SVGIG (reference sequence). This CDR3 has 12 amino acids. CDR3 region: CAWSPPIYGYTF. As DNA, the CDR3 is TGTGCCTGGAGTCCCCCTATTTATGGCTACACCTTC.

V usage is TRBV3-1 (or the pseudogene TRBV3-2) and J usage is TRBJ2-2; 13 nucleotides line up with TRBD2. The germline gives CDR1 LGHDT, CDR2 YNNKEL (reference sequence). CDR3 length equals 16 residues. With V trimmed by 4 bases and J by 3 bases, 2 bases remained unmatched. The CDR3 DNA reads TGTGCCAGCAGCCGAGGGACTAGCGGGGACACCGGGGAGCTGTTTTTT. Its translation is CASSRGTSGDTGELFF.

The chain carries TRBV5-1 and TRBJ1-2; D is possibly TRBD1 (6 bases). V dropped 0 bases and J dropped 4 bases, with 16 bases sitting between them. This CDR3 spans 16 amino acids. The germline V gene has CDR1 SGHRS and CDR2 YFSETQ. The CDR3 protein is CASSLGTTTGSYGYTF. CDR3 nucleotide sequence: TGCGCCAGCAGCTTGGGGACAACGACAGGTAGCTATGGCTACACCTTC.

The genes are TRBV21-1 and TRBJ2-1; TRBD2 is taken as the D call from the table, unchecked against the DNA. TRBV21-1 is noted as a pseudogene. The length of the CDR3 is 18 residues. The CDR3 region is CASSNGGLAVSSYNEQFF. As DNA, the CDR3 is TGTGCCAGCAGCAATGGCGGCCTAGCGGTTAGCTCCTACAATGAGCAGTTCTTC.

This clone was observed a single time. This CDR3 is also generated by other DNA sequences in the sample. The CDR3, as DNA: TGTGCCAGCAGTTACACCGGACAGGGAAGCGGCTACACCTTC. Its translation: CASSYTGQGSGYTF. The chain links TRBV6-5 to TRBJ1-2; 8 nucleotides agree with TRBD1. The CDR3 length is 14 residues. Unmatched junction bases numbered 7, after V lost 2 bases and J lost 8 bases. Germline values: CDR1 MNHEY, CDR2 SVGAGI.

The J gene is TRBJ2-7, the V gene TRBV6-2 or TRBV6-3; 7 bases match TRBD1. The CDR3 contains 13 residues. Germline CDR1 MNHEY, CDR2 SVGEGT. V lost 5 bases to trimming and J lost 1 base; unmatched junction nucleotides: 2. This CDR3 reads CASSDRVSYEQYF. In DNA, the CDR3 is TGTGCCAGCAGTGACAGGGTGTCCTACGAGCAGTACTTC.

This chain joins TRBV28 and TRBJ2-1, with unresolved D. Trimming shortened V by 2 bases and J by 10 bases, and 12 bases separated the two germline ends. This CDR3 is built from 13 residues. CDR1 and CDR2 (germline): MDHEN, SYDVKM. CDR3 amino acids: CASSLPRHREQFF. The CDR3 nucleotides read TGTGCCAGCAGTTTACCCCGACATCGGGAGCAGTTCTTC.

The rearrangement uses TRBV9 and TRBJ2-1; perhaps TRBD2 as D (5 bases). Trimming pared 0 bases from V and 9 bases from J, leaving 7 bases between. The CDR3 spans 12 residues. The germline CDR1 and CDR2 sequences are SGDLS and YYNGEE. The CDR3 region is CASSVDEGEQFF. Written as DNA, the CDR3 is TGTGCCAGCAGCGTAGATGAGGGTGAGCAGTTCTTC. The variable domain in full, completed from reference TRBV9 and TRBJ2-1, reads DSGVTQTPKHLITATGQRVTLRCSPRSGDLSVYWYQQSLDQGLQFLIQYYNGEERAKGNILERFSAQQFPDLHSELNLSSLELGDSALYFCASSVDEGEQFFGPGTRLTVL.

In its sample, this clone was seen once. The J gene is TRBJ1-4, the V gene TRBV29-1; 9 nucleotides agree with TRBD1. Per germline, CDR1 SQVTM and CDR2 ANQGSEA. V shed 4 bases, J shed 5 bases, and the junction held 5 bases outside the gene matches. The CDR3 runs 14 residues. CDR3 sequence reads: CSVVTGTGNEKLFF. The CDR3 coding sequence is TGCAGCGTTGTGACCGGGACAGGGAATGAAAAACTGTTTTTT.

The chain uses TRBV28 and TRBJ2-7, with D possibly being TRBD2 (8 bases). Germline CDR1 and CDR2: MDHEN and SYDVKM. This CDR3 is built from 14 residues. V shed 10 bases and J shed 5 bases, with 21 bases lying between them. CDR3 sequence: CATRAGGGTDEQYF. CDR3 DNA sequence: TGTGCCACTAGGGCGGGCGGGGGGACAGACGAGCAGTACTTC. Using reference TRBV28 and TRBJ2-7 for the parts outside the CDR3, the full variable domain is DVKVTQSSRYLVKRTGEKVFLECVQDMDHENMFWYRQDPGLGLRLIYFSYDVKMKEKGDIPEGYSVSREKKERFSLILESASTNQTSMYLCATRAGGGTDEQYFGPGTRLTVT.

This chain connects TRBV7-6 to TRBJ2-2; TRBD1 is a possible D gene (6 bases). The CDR3 has 14 residues. Trimming pared 9 bases from V and 2 bases from J, leaving 13 bases between. CDR1 is SGHVS, CDR2 FNYEAQ, per germline. The CDR3: CASIPGHNTGELFF. The CDR3 bases are TGTGCCAGTATCCCGGGACATAACACCGGGGAGCTGTTTTTT.

The rearrangement links TRBV6-5 to TRBJ2-7; D might be TRBD2 (5 bases). The germline V gene has CDR1 MNHEY and CDR2 SVGAGI. This CDR3 is 13 amino acids long. Between the trimmed V and J ends, which lost 5 bases and 6 bases, there was a span of 14 bases. Here the CDR3 reads CASSPPGYSEQYF. The CDR3 DNA follows: TGTGCCAGCAGTCCCCCGGGGTACTCCGAGCAGTACTTC.

The chain is built from TRBV5-4 and TRBJ2-7; 8 nucleotides align to TRBD2. CDR1 is SGHNT, CDR2 YYREEE, per germline (reference sequence). V gave up 4 bases and J gave up 0 bases; unmatched junction bases: 9. The CDR3 is 16 residues long. CDR3 nucleotide sequence: TGTGCCAGCAGCAACAAATTAGCGGGGTCCTCCTACGAGCAGTACTTC. This translates into CASSNKLAGSSYEQYF. Using reference TRBV5-4 and TRBJ2-7 for the parts outside the CDR3, the full variable domain is ETGVTQSPTHLIKTRGQQVTLRCSSQSGHNTVSWYQQALGQGPQFIFQYYREEENGRGNFPPRFSGLQFPNYSSELNVNALELDDSALYLCASSNKLAGSSYEQYFGPGTRLTVT.

The rearrangement links TRBV12-3 or TRBV12-4 to TRBJ1-5; D unclear. The V gene lost 7 bases and the J gene lost 3 bases, with 10 bases spanning the gap. The length of the CDR3 is 13 residues. The DNA of the CDR3 is TGTGCCAGCATGAGTGGTATCAATCAGCCCCAGCATTTT. Translation: CASMSGINQPQHF.

The rearrangement links TRBV2 to TRBJ2-7, with 9 bases that match TRBD1. Per the germline V gene, CDR1 is SNHLY and CDR2 is FYNNEI. V was pared by 5 bases and J by 4 bases, with 6 bases of the junction left unmatched. The CDR3 totals 14 residues. The CDR3, as DNA: TGTGCCAGCAGTTCCGGGACAGGGTTTTACGAGCAGTACTTC. It encodes CASSSGTGFYEQYF. Full variable domain (rest looked up from reference TRBV2 and TRBJ2-7): EPEVTQTPSHQVTQMGQEVILRCVPISNHLYFYWYRQILGQKVEFLVSFYNNEISEKSEIFDDQFSVERPDGSNFTLKIRSTKLEDSAMYFCASSSGTGFYEQYFGPGTRLTVT.